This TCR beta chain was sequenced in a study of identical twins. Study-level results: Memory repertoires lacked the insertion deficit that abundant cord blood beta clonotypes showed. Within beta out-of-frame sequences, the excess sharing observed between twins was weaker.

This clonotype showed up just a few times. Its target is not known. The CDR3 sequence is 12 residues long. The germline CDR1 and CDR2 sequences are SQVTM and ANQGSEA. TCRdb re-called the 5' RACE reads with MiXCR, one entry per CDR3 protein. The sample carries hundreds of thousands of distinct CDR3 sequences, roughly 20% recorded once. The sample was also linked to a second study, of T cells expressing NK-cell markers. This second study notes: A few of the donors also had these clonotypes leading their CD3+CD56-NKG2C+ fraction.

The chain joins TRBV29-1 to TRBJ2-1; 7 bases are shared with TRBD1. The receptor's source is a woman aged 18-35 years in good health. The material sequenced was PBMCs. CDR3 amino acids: CSGTVLYNEQFF. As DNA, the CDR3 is TGCAGTGGGACAGTTTTATACAATGAGCAGTTCTTC.